Following are 5 T cell receptor beta chains from one sample sequenced in a study of T cells in Graves' hyperthyroidism and ophthalmopathy. Researchers amplified the TCR beta CDR3 regions from RNA transcripts. The HTBI set primed first-round TCR CDR3 RT-PCR. TCRdb reprocessed the multiplex PCR reads with MiXCR, giving one entry per CDR3 protein. This sample yields about half a million distinct CDR3 sequences, of which around 20% are seen a single time; approximately 48% belongs to the top ten. Material: blood. These TCRs come from a man aged 40-49 years with Graves' ophthalmopathy.

This clonotype has at least ten counts. The chain links TRBV10-3 to TRBJ1-1; 7 nucleotides agree with TRBD1. Germline-derived CDR1 and CDR2 are ENHRY and SYGVKD. This CDR3 contains 14 residues. The J segment lost 0 bases and the V segment lost 10 bases, leaving 8 bases of the junction unmatched. CDR3 amino acids: CATHQTGMNTEAFF. In DNA form, the CDR3 reads TGTGCCACGCACCAGACAGGGATGAACACTGAAGCTTTCTTT.

This clonotype was detected only a few times. The V and J genes are TRBV20-1 and TRBJ1-1; D is possibly TRBD1 (6 bases). There are 11 residues in the CDR3. Germline assignment: CDR1 DFQATT and CDR2 SNEGSKA (reference sequence). The CDR3 is CRAGGPTEAFF. CDR3 nucleotides: TGCCGCGCGGGGGGGCCCACTGAAGCTTTCTTT.

There are many counts of this clonotype. J is TRBJ1-2 and V is TRBV28, with D perhaps TRBD1 (6 bases). The CDR3 totals 15 residues. V dropped 7 bases and J dropped 0 bases, with 15 bases sitting between them. Germline assignment: CDR1 MDHEN and CDR2 SYDVKM. The DNA for the CDR3 is TGTGCCAGCAATGGGGCAGGGGTTGCTAACTATGGCTACACCTTC. Translating gives CASNGAGVANYGYTF.

This chain joins TRBV7-2 and TRBJ2-2; 8 bases fit TRBD2. Germline CDR1 SGHTA, CDR2 FQGNSA. The CDR3 loop spans 16 amino acids. V shed 0 bases, J shed 8 bases, and the junction held 8 bases outside the gene matches. Here the CDR3 reads CASSLARAGVGGELFF. CDR3 DNA sequence: TGTGCCAGCAGCTTAGCAAGAGCGGGAGTCGGAGGGGAGCTGTTTTTT.

The J gene is TRBJ2-5, the V gene TRBV3-1; the match to TRBD2 covers 7 bases. Germline V gene sequence: CDR1 LGHDT, CDR2 YNNKEL (reference sequence). The CDR3 covers 18 residues. V shed 4 bases, J shed 2 bases, and the junction held 16 bases outside the gene matches. CDR3 coding DNA: TGTGCCAGCAGCCGGACGGGGCGGGCAGGGAGGGTACAAGAGACCCAGTACTTC. Translation gives CASSRTGRAGRVQETQYF.